This record looks at one TCR beta chain sequence and its context. The CDR3 is 14 amino acids. Germline CDR1 MNHNS, CDR2 SASEGT. The V gene lost 10 bases and the J gene lost 5 bases, with 20 bases spanning the gap. This sample was taken from a study of blood T cells in healthy people across ages. A second PCR, run for 7 to 11 cycles, used a sample-barcoded 5' primer plus a J-beta primer mix. MiXCR, applied by TCRdb to the 5' RACE reads, yields one record per CDR3 protein. The sample holds around 1,800,000 distinct CDR3 sequences, approximately 40% seen once. Sequencing was carried out using blood. The receptor comes from a human donor in good health. The chain carries TRBV6-1 and TRBJ2-5; no reliable D call. The CDR3 region is CAIRPGWLGETQYF. CDR3 bases: TGTGCCATCCGCCCCGGGTGGCTAGGTGAGACCCAGTACTTC.